These T cell receptor beta chains were read from a single sample in a study of T cells in Graves' hyperthyroidism and ophthalmopathy. TCRdb passed the multiplex PCR reads through MiXCR, listing each CDR3 protein once. The sample has more than 300,000 distinct CDR3 sequences; approximately 18% are singletons. Sequenced material: blood. Receptors were obtained from a woman aged 30 to 39 with Graves' hyperthyroidism that later progressed to Graves' ophthalmopathy. CDR3s include the opening cysteine and the closing phenylalanine or tryptophan. The order of the fields is V gene, J gene, D gene, CDR3 length, CDR3 protein. The D gene is left open where the match is weak.

TRBV11-2	TRBJ1-4	TRBD1	15	CASSFTGTGYEKLFF
TRBV29-1	TRBJ2-1	-	11	CSSQLGNEQFF
TRBV5-1	TRBJ2-7	-	16	CASSLGAGAHSYEQYF
TRBV13	TRBJ2-7	-	18	CASSLLQVRGDLDHEQYF
TRBV19	TRBJ1-4	-	12	CAATGVGEKLFF
TRBV6-1	TRBJ1-1	TRBD1	13	CASQGQGAVEAFF
TRBV18	TRBJ2-1	TRBD1	16	CASSPRTGGTPNEQFF
TRBV5-5	TRBJ1-5	-	14	CASSLEEGTQPQHF
TRBV20-1	TRBJ1-4	-	12	CSAYESPEKLFF
TRBV27	TRBJ1-4	TRBD1	15	CASSPGTGVSEKLFF
TRBV2	TRBJ2-5	TRBD1	14	CASGEETGKWTQYF
TRBV25-1	TRBJ2-2	TRBD1	17	CASSQRRGGQGSGELFF
TRBV12-3/TRBV12-4	TRBJ1-5	-	15	CASSLGSSGHQPQHF
TRBV20-1	TRBJ2-1	-	16	CSARPIAETRSNEQFF
TRBV28	TRBJ2-7	TRBD2	15	CASSFRLAGSHEQYF
TRBV9	TRBJ1-1	-	16	CASSPKGSELNTEAFF
TRBV6-2/TRBV6-3	TRBJ1-5	-	14	CASSGGDPSQPQHF
TRBV12-3/TRBV12-4	TRBJ2-7	-	13	CASTRGGGYEQYF
TRBV24-1	TRBJ1-2	-	15	CATRGTRPRESGYTF
TRBV10-3	TRBJ2-2	-	15	CASLGTSLNTGELFF
TRBV7-2	TRBJ2-7	-	13	CASSGQGPYEQYF
TRBV5-1	TRBJ2-2	-	19	CASSWPQVSDRTNTGELFF
TRBV7-9	TRBJ1-4	-	16	CASSLDWQLSGEKLFF
TRBV6-1	TRBJ2-7	TRBD1	14	CASSYSTGAYEQYF
TRBV29-1	TRBJ2-3	TRBD1	15	CSVASGTGITDTQYF
TRBV7-9	TRBJ2-5	-	14	CASSFETHQETQYF
TRBV12-3/TRBV12-4	TRBJ2-1	-	13	CASSGEAPRYQFF
TRBV6-1	TRBJ2-7	-	15	CASKRGDGRTYEQYF
TRBV6-2/TRBV6-3	TRBJ2-4	TRBD2	17	CASSRIAGGGAKNIQYF
TRBV24-1	TRBJ1-2	-	12	CATSDGQYGYTF
TRBV3-1	TRBJ2-7	TRBD1	17	CASSQDRMRDRGREQYF
TRBV5-1	TRBJ1-6	-	17	CASSLVAQGSYNSPLHF
TRBV12-3/TRBV12-4	TRBJ1-5	-	15	CASSLTEDLNQPQHF
TRBV24-1	TRBJ2-5	-	16	CATSDPARRGQETQYF
TRBV12-3/TRBV12-4	TRBJ1-2	-	13	CASSPGQPGGYTF
TRBV27	TRBJ2-7	TRBD2	16	CASSLGSSGRSGEQYF
TRBV5-8	TRBJ2-3	-	17	CASSLSSQRLSTDTQYF
TRBV28	TRBJ1-2	TRBD1	15	CASSLGGQGNYGYTF
TRBV11-3	TRBJ2-1	-	17	CASSLGQGRSSYNEQFF
TRBV6-1	TRBJ2-4	-	15	CASNPDVTAKNIQYF
TRBV19	TRBJ2-1	TRBD2	15	CASSKLAGMYNEQFF
TRBV27	TRBJ1-5	TRBD1	15	CASSKVRDSPQPQHF
TRBV7-2	TRBJ2-2	TRBD2	17	CASSTPRVLADTGELFF
TRBV2	TRBJ1-6	TRBD1	16	CASRRSTGNSLSPLHF
TRBV27	TRBJ2-7	-	13	CASSSQLRHEQYF
TRBV3-1	TRBJ2-5	-	14	CASSSTLDRETQYF
TRBV29-1	TRBJ2-1	-	10	CSVGRGEQFF
TRBV3-1	TRBJ2-2	-	13	CASSQFVRGELFF
TRBV11-1	TRBJ2-2	TRBD1	16	CASSSGQGANTGELFF
TRBV12-3/TRBV12-4	TRBJ2-1	-	12	CASRPTDNEQFF
TRBV3-1	TRBJ2-7	-	14	CASSQEGLSYEQYF
TRBV10-3	TRBJ1-1	-	15	CAISEVEGHNTEAFF
TRBV7-9	TRBJ2-1	-	13	CASLQLQGNEQFF
TRBV6-1	TRBJ2-5	-	15	CASSEGDRPWETQYF
TRBV11-2	TRBJ1-4	TRBD1	15	CASSTYRGTNEKLFF